One T cell receptor (beta chain) is described in this entry. Patients were all untreated before their thyroid surgery. There are 15 residues in the CDR3. The germline V gene encodes CDR1 LGHNA and CDR2 YNFKEQ. J gave up 4 bases and V 4 bases, and 4 bases lay outside the gene matches. The source of the sample is a study of metastatic and nonmetastatic thyroid tumors. TCRdb re-called clones from the PCR reads using MiXCR. The data hold about 24,000 clones, with roughly 21% observed a single time. Material for sequencing was blood. The chain joins TRBV4-2 to TRBJ2-5; 12 bases align to TRBD1. The receptor was isolated from a male donor with papillary thyroid cancer or a benign thyroid nodule (not recorded which). Some clones in this sample may be carry-over from other donors' samples. CDR3 residues: CASSPGTGGRETQYF. The DNA of the CDR3 is TGTGCCAGCAGCCCCGGGACAGGGGGCAGAGAGACCCAGTACTTC.